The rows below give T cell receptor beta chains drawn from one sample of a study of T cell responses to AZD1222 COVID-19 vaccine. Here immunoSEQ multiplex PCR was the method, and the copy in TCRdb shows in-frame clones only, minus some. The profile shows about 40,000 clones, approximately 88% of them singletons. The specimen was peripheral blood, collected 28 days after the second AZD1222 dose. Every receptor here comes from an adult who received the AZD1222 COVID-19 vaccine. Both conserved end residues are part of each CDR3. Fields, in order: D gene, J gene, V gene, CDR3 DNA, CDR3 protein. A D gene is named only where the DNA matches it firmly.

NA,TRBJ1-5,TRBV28,TGTGCCAGCAGTTTGAGGCCAAACACATTTAGCAATCAGCCCCAGCATTTT,CASSLRPNTFSNQPQHF
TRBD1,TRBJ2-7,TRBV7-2,TGTGCCAGCAGCCCTACCGACAGGGGGCGCGGGTCCTACGAGCAGTACTTC,CASSPTDRGRGSYEQYF
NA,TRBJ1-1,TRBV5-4,TGTGCCAGCAGCCTTGTTCGGGCGTGGAACACTGAAGCTTTCTTT,CASSLVRAWNTEAFF
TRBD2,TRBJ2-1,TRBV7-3,TGTGCCAGCAGCTCCCGTGCGGGGGGGCCTCGCGAGCAGTTCTTC,CASSSRAGGPREQFF
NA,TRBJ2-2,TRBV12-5,TGTGCTAGTGGTCCAGAAGCCGGGGAGCTGTTTTTT,CASGPEAGELFF
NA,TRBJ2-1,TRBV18,TGTGCCAGCTCAACCCTTCGTAGCGACAATGAGCAGTTCTTC,CASSTLRSDNEQFF
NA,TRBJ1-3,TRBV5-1,TGCGCCAGCAGCTTGGGTAGAGCCACTGGAAACACCATATATTTT,CASSLGRATGNTIYF
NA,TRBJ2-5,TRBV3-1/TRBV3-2,TGTGCCAGCAGCCCGACACCCCAAGAGACCCAGTACTTC,CASSPTPQETQYF
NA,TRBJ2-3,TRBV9,TGTGCCAGCAGCGTAGCCGCACACTGGGGGTCCAACACAGATACGCAGTATTTT,CASSVAAHWGSNTDTQYF
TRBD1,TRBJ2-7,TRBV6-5,TGTGCCAGCAGTCCCGGGGACAGGGCCTACGAGCAGTACTTC,CASSPGDRAYEQYF
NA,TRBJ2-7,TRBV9,TGTGCCAGCAGCGTAAACTGGCAGGCCGACGAGCAGTACTTC,CASSVNWQADEQYF
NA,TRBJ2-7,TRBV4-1,TGCGCCAGCAGCCAAGGACCGAGCTCCTACGAGCAGTACTTC,CASSQGPSSYEQYF
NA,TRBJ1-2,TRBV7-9,TGTGCCAGCAGCTTAAACTGGGTCGGGCAGGGAGGCTACACCTTC,CASSLNWVGQGGYTF
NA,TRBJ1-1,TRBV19,TGTGCCAGTAGTATAGGGGGCAGGCGGAACACTGAAGCTTTCTTT,CASSIGGRRNTEAFF
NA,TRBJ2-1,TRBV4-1,TGCGCCAGCAGCCAAGTCGGTCTCACCTACAATGAGCAGTTCTTC,CASSQVGLTYNEQFF
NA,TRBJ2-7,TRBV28,TGTGCCAGCAGTCCTCAAACCCGGGGGCAGTACTTC,CASSPQTRGQYF
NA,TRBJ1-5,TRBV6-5,TGTGCCAGCGCAGCGACATCCCTTAATCAGCCCCAGCATTTT,CASAATSLNQPQHF
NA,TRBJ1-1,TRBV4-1,TGCGCCAGCAGCCGAACCGGGACAAGAAACACTGAAGCTTTCTTT,CASSRTGTRNTEAFF
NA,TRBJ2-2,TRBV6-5,TGTGCCAGCAGGCCCCAGGAGGGAGGCACCGGGGAGCTGTTTTTT,CASRPQEGGTGELFF
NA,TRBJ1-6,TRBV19,TGTGCCAGTAGTATATCTAATTCACCCCTCCACTTT,CASSISNSPLHF
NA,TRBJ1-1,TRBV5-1,TGCGCCAGCAGATCGGGGCAGTCTATAGAAGCTTTCTTT,CASRSGQSIEAFF
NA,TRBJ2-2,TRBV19,TGTGCCAGTATACAGGGACTAAACACCGGGGAGCTGTTTTTT,CASIQGLNTGELFF
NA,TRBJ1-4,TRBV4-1,TGCGCCAGCAGCCAAGATTACGGCTTTGGGGTTGGCGAAAAACTGTTTTTT,CASSQDYGFGVGEKLFF
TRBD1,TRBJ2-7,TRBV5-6,TGTGCCAGCAGCTCGTGGGGGACAGGATCTAGTGAGCAGTACTTC,CASSSWGTGSSEQYF
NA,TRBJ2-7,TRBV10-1,TGCGCCAGCTACCGGGACATCTACGAGCAGTACTTC,CASYRDIYEQYF
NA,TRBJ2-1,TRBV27,TGTGCCAGCAGTTCGCCCTTTGGGGAGCAGTTCTTC,CASSSPFGEQFF
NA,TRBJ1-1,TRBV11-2,TGTGCCAGCAGCCGAATTTCAGAAGTTGAAGCTTTCTTT,CASSRISEVEAFF
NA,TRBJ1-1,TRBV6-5,TGTGCCAGCAATACAGCGACCAACACTGAAGCTTTCTTT,CASNTATNTEAFF
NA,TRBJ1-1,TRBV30,TGTGCCTGGACCGGGGCCCTCTGGGTGGGCGCTGAAGCTTTCTTT,CAWTGALWVGAEAFF
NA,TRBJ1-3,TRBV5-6,TGTGCCAGCAGCTTGGGGGGACCTTCGGCGGACACCATATATTTT,CASSLGGPSADTIYF
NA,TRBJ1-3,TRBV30,TGTGCCTGGGGTCGTCCGGAAAGAAACACCATATATTTT,CAWGRPERNTIYF
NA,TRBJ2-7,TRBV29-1,TGCAGCGTTGGTACAGGGCCAACCTACGAGCAGTACTTC,CSVGTGPTYEQYF
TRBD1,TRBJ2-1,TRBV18,TGTGCCAGCTCACCGCCAGGGGGCACGGAGTTCTTC,CASSPPGGTEFF
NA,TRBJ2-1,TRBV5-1,TGCGCCAGCAGCTTGGCCCCCCTATCAGGTGAGCAGTTCTTC,CASSLAPLSGEQFF
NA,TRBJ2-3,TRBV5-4,TGTGCCAGCAGCTGGCGGCAAGGGGGTACAGATACGCAGTATTTT,CASSWRQGGTDTQYF